This T cell receptor (beta chain) was recorded in a study of cytomegalovirus exposure and HLA in healthy donors. The CDR3 contains 16 residues. Germline V gives CDR1 MNHEY, CDR2 SVGAGI. V was clipped by 0 bases and J by 2 bases; unmatched bases: 4. Clones were sequenced by immunoSEQ multiplex PCR, and TCRdb holds only the in-frame ones, with some missing. In the table there are 300,000 or so clones, approximately 86% of which are singletons. This clonotype originated in a man aged 30 to 45 in good health and CMV-seronegative. The V call is TRBV6-5, the J call TRBJ1-3; 7 bases match TRBD1. The sample consisted of PBMCs. The DNA of the CDR3 is TGTGCCAGCAGTTACTCTTACAGGGGTACTGGAAACACCATATATTTT. This gives the protein CASSYSYRGTGNTIYF.